One and the same sample provided the 32 T cell receptor beta chains below, sequenced in a study of blood T cell repertoires in COVID-19 (dated by TCRdb to about 2020). Library construction relied on the immunoSEQ multiplex PCR assay. TCRdb's version of the immuneACCESS table is confined to in-frame rearrangements and falls short of the full clone set. An unresolved V gene accounts for under half of the shortfall where checked; the remainder is of unknown origin. In this sample the table shows more than 150,000 clones, about 86% of which occur a single time. The ten top clones hold 0.7% to 0.9% of the sample. The sample consisted of peripheral blood. These receptors were collected from a woman between 18 and 29 years old who had recovered from COVID-19.

The chain links TRBV6-2 or TRBV6-3 to TRBJ2-5; D call uncertain. CDR1 is MNHEY, CDR2 SVGEGT, per germline. Trimming cost V 5 bases and J 1 base, with 5 bases left between them. CDR3 length: 12 residues. CDR3: CASSGFQETQYF. In DNA, the CDR3 is TGTGCCAGCAGTGGCTTCCAAGAGACCCAGTACTTC.

The rearrangement uses TRBV19 and TRBJ2-7, with TRBD1 matching 7 bases. The V segment lost 5 bases and the J segment 2 bases; nucleotides outside the gene matches: 3. This CDR3 contains 13 residues. Germline CDR1 LNHDA, CDR2 SQIVND (reference sequence). The CDR3 region has the DNA TGTGCCAGTAGTGTAGGGACAGCCTACGAGCAGTACTTC. It codes for CASSVGTAYEQYF.

The chain links TRBV19 to TRBJ2-7; perhaps TRBD1 as D (6 bases). Trimming removed 7 bases from V and 1 base from J, with 11 bases in between. Germline CDR1 LNHDA, CDR2 SQIVND (reference sequence). The CDR3 is 13 amino acids. The CDR3 nucleotides read TGTGCCAGTACCGAAAGGGGGTCCTACGAGCAGTACTTC. The encoded protein is CASTERGSYEQYF.

The chain links TRBV18 to TRBJ2-2; possible D gene TRBD2, 6 bases. V was pared by 3 bases and J by 0 bases, with 11 bases between. Looked up from germline, CDR1 is KGHSH and CDR2 is LQKENI. The CDR3 runs 16 residues. The CDR3 bases are TGTGCCAGCTCACCGTCAGGCGGGGCGAACACCGGGGAGCTGTTTTTT. Protein product: CASSPSGGANTGELFF.

In this sample, this clone turned up once. This chain links TRBV3-1 (or the pseudogene TRBV3-2) with TRBJ1-4, with D maybe TRBD1 (5 bases). Trimming took off 8 bases at V and 6 bases at J, with 10 bases between the two ends. The CDR3 contains 12 residues. Germline V CDR1 and CDR2: LGHDT, YNNKEL (reference sequence). The CDR3 sequence: CASAGTDEKLFF. In DNA form, the CDR3 reads TGTGCCAGCGCGGGGACGGATGAAAAACTGTTTTTT.

V gene TRBV5-1 combines with J gene TRBJ2-2; 7 bases agree with TRBD2. Unmatched junction bases numbered 7, after V lost 1 base and J lost 7 bases. CDR3 length equals 15 residues. The germline gives CDR1 SGHRS, CDR2 YFSETQ. CDR3 nucleotide sequence: TGCGCCAGCAGCTTGTTGGCGGGAGCGGGCGGGGAGCTGTTTTTT. The encoded protein is CASSLLAGAGGELFF.

V gene TRBV7-6 combines with J gene TRBJ2-1; D might be TRBD1 (5 bases). The CDR3 is 15 amino acids. Germline CDR1 reads SGHVS; CDR2 reads FNYEAQ. V lost 6 bases to trimming and J lost 5 bases, with 17 bases between them. The CDR3 spells CASSLGRRANNEQFF. CDR3 nucleotide sequence: TGTGCCAGCAGTCTGGGGCGGAGAGCGAACAATGAGCAGTTCTTC.

The V gene is TRBV20-1, the J gene TRBJ1-4; no firm D call. The CDR3 contains 11 residues. The V end lost 3 bases, the J end lost 12 bases, and 11 bases lay between the germline ends. Germline lookup yields CDR1 DFQATT and CDR2 SNEGSKA (reference sequence). The CDR3 loop reads CSARVYEELFF. The DNA of the CDR3 is TGCAGTGCTAGGGTTTATGAGGAACTGTTTTTT.

This chain connects TRBV25-1 to TRBJ1-1; D gene ambiguous. Trimming pared 1 base from V and 0 bases from J, leaving 6 bases between. This CDR3 has 14 amino acids. In germline, CDR1 is MGHDK, CDR2 SYGVNS. The CDR3 DNA reads as TGTGCCAGCAGTGAATTTGGCTTGAACACTGAAGCTTTCTTT. The encoded protein is CASSEFGLNTEAFF. The whole variable domain, filled in from reference TRBV25-1 and TRBJ1-1, reads EADIYQTPRYLVIGTGKKITLECSQTMGHDKMYWYQQDPGMELHLIHYSYGVNSTEKGDLSSESTVSRIRTEHFPLTLESARPSHTSQYLCASSEFGLNTEAFFGQGTRLTVV.

V and J are TRBV7-2 and TRBJ2-5; 7 bases line up with TRBD1. Trimming at V came to 5 bases and at J to 2 bases, leaving 8 bases not matched to a gene. The CDR3 has 15 amino acids. CDR1 and CDR2 from the germline V gene are SGHTA and FQGNSA. CDR3 amino acids: CASSQHGTDQETQYF. Here the CDR3 DNA reads TGTGCCAGCAGCCAACATGGGACAGATCAAGAGACCCAGTACTTC. The full variable domain, its missing parts supplied by reference TRBV7-2 and TRBJ2-5, is GAGVSQSPSNKVTEKGKDVELRCDPISGHTALYWYRQSLGQGLEFLIYFQGNSAPDKSGLPSDRFSAERTGGSVSTLTIQRTQQEDSAVYLCASSQHGTDQETQYFGPGTRLLVL.

The V and J genes are TRBV9 and TRBJ2-3, with a weak D call TRBD2 (6 bases). CDR1 is SGDLS and CDR2 is YYNGEE in the germline V gene. V gave up 10 bases and J gave up 7 bases, with 16 bases separating them. There are 12 residues in the CDR3. The CDR3 sequence: CASGAGGNTQYF. The CDR3 nucleotides are TGTGCCTCCGGGGCGGGCGGGAATACGCAGTATTTT.

This clone was counted once. The chain is built from TRBV27 and TRBJ1-6; D is unclear. Germline assignment: CDR1 MNHEY and CDR2 SMNVEV (reference sequence). V was trimmed by 5 bases and J by 8 bases, leaving 7 bases between them. The CDR3 is made up of 12 amino acids. The CDR3 DNA is TGTGCCAGCAGTCCGCCAGATTCACCCCTCCACTTT. This translates into CASSPPDSPLHF.

The chain is built from TRBV27 and TRBJ2-7; the D gene is possibly TRBD2 (6 bases). The CDR3 runs 16 residues. V was trimmed by 2 bases and J by 3 bases, leaving 17 bases between them. Germline assignment: CDR1 MNHEY and CDR2 SMNVEV (reference sequence). In DNA, the CDR3 is TGTGCCAGCAGTTTAAGGGACTCCCCCCTTTTCTACGAGCAGTACTTC. Translated, it gives CASSLRDSPLFYEQYF.

This clone showed up just once. This rearrangement joins TRBV4-2 to TRBJ2-5, with 12 bases identical to TRBD2. Trimming at V came to 0 bases and at J to 5 bases, leaving 7 bases not matched to a gene. The CDR3 loop spans 17 amino acids. Germline V gene lookup returns CDR1 LGHNA and CDR2 YNFKEQ. The CDR3 reads CASSQDGLAGKFETQYF. CDR3 in DNA: TGTGCCAGCAGCCAAGATGGACTAGCGGGAAAATTCGAGACCCAGTACTTC.

This sequence joins TRBV25-1 and TRBJ2-5, with 9 bases that match TRBD1. CDR1 is MGHDK, CDR2 SYGVNS, per germline. After removal of 7 bases from V and 4 bases from J, the junction contained 10 bases not matched to a gene. The CDR3 spans 15 residues. The CDR3 region has the DNA TGTGCCAGCATCGGACAAGGGACAGGGAGAGAGACCCAGTACTTC. Translated, it gives CASIGQGTGRETQYF.

This clone was counted once. This chain connects TRBV28 to TRBJ2-2; 12 bases line up with TRBD2. The V gene end was trimmed by 6 bases and the J gene end by 4 bases; junction bases not matched to a gene: 6. CDR1 MDHEN and CDR2 SYDVKM come from the germline V gene. The length of the CDR3 is 16 residues. The CDR3 sequence is CASRYGLAGLTGELFF. DNA of the CDR3: TGTGCCAGCAGATATGGACTAGCGGGACTCACCGGGGAGCTGTTTTTT.

The gene calls are TRBV5-5 and TRBJ1-1; D may be TRBD1 (5 bases). From germline, CDR1 is SGHKS and CDR2 YYEKEE (reference sequence). The CDR3 sequence is 13 residues long. With 4 bases removed from V and 2 bases from J, the gap between germline ends came to 9 bases. CDR3 loop: CASSADSNTEAFF. In DNA form, the CDR3 reads TGTGCCAGCAGCGCTGACAGTAACACTGAAGCTTTCTTT. Based on the CDR3 plus reference TRBV5-5 and TRBJ1-1, the full variable domain is DAGVTQSPTHLIKTRGQQVTLRCSPISGHKSVSWYQQVLGQGPQFIFQYYEKEERGRGNFPDRFSARQFPNYSSELNVNALLLGDSALYLCASSADSNTEAFFGQGTRLTVV.

The chain carries TRBV9 and TRBJ1-2; 7 bases match TRBD1. The CDR3 consists of 17 residues. Germline CDR1 and CDR2: SGDLS and YYNGEE. V dropped 3 bases and J dropped 0; count of bases not matched to a gene: 11. CDR3 region: CASSGQGSGKPNYGYTF. The CDR3 DNA sequence: TGTGCCAGCAGCGGACAGGGCTCGGGGAAGCCTAACTATGGCTACACCTTC. Full variable domain (outside the CDR3, taken from reference TRBV9 and TRBJ1-2): DSGVTQTPKHLITATGQRVTLRCSPRSGDLSVYWYQQSLDQGLQFLIQYYNGEERAKGNILERFSAQQFPDLHSELNLSSLELGDSALYFCASSGQGSGKPNYGYTFGSGTRLTVV.

The chain has TRBV20-1 and TRBJ1-4; tentatively, D is TRBD1 (6 bases). CDR1 is DFQATT, CDR2 SNEGSKA, per germline (reference sequence). V was pared by 3 bases and J by 5 bases, with 13 bases between. The CDR3 contains 14 residues. The CDR3 protein is CSASRPGENEKLFF. The CDR3 DNA sequence: TGCAGTGCTAGTCGTCCAGGGGAGAATGAAAAACTGTTTTTT.

J is TRBJ1-2 and V is TRBV3-1 (or the pseudogene TRBV3-2); a possible D gene is TRBD1 (5 bases). V was pared by 1 base and J by 2 bases, with 8 bases between. This CDR3 has 14 amino acids. Germline-derived CDR1 and CDR2 are LGHDT and YNNKEL (reference sequence). The CDR3: CASSQGAGNYGYTF. CDR3 nucleotides: TGTGCCAGCAGCCAAGGGGCAGGGAACTATGGCTACACCTTC.

DNA for the CDR3: TGTGCCAGCAGCGCACGGGGACAGGGCGGCGAGCAGTACTTC. Translation gives CASSARGQGGEQYF. The chain recombines TRBV9 with TRBJ2-7; 9 bases fit TRBD1. Trimming took 3 bases from V and 6 from J; bases not matched to a gene: 7. Germline V lookup: CDR1 SGDLS, CDR2 YYNGEE. The CDR3 contains 14 residues.

The chain employs TRBV6-6 and TRBJ2-7, with 9 bases that match TRBD1. CDR1 and CDR2 from the germline V gene are MNHNY and SVGAGI (reference sequence). The CDR3 has 16 residues. V lost 6 bases and J lost 4; bases outside the gene matches: 13. Written as DNA, the CDR3 is TGTGCCAGCAGGGAGACAGGGGGGCCGTTCCGGTACGAGCAGTACTTC. As protein: CASRETGGPFRYEQYF.

The genes are TRBV6-1 and TRBJ1-5; D is unresolved. The CDR3 length is 14 residues. V dropped 1 base and J dropped 10 bases, with 14 bases sitting between them. Per the germline V gene, CDR1 is MNHNS and CDR2 is SASEGT. The CDR3, as DNA: TGTGCCAGCAGTGAAGAGGTGCGGAGAGGACCCCAGCATTTT. Its protein is CASSEEVRRGPQHF.

The CDR3 DNA follows: TGTGCCAGCAGCATTCCAGGGGGCCCTGAAGCTTTCTTT. Its protein is CASSIPGGPEAFF. The rearrangement joins TRBV5-5 to TRBJ1-1, with 8 positions matching TRBD1. The V gene end was trimmed by 4 bases and the J gene end by 6 bases; junction bases not matched to a gene: 5. This CDR3 region has 13 residues. The germline CDR1 and CDR2 sequences are SGHKS and YYEKEE (reference sequence).

V and J are TRBV28 and TRBJ2-4; D is undetermined. Germline-derived CDR1 and CDR2 are MDHEN and SYDVKM. V lost 1 base and J lost 7, with 8 bases in between. The CDR3 consists of 13 residues. CDR3 DNA sequence: TGTGCCAGCAGTTTATCGGCAGGTAACATTCAGTACTTC. Residues: CASSLSAGNIQYF.

This clone came up a few times. The V and J genes are TRBV14 and TRBJ2-3, with 9 bases aligning to TRBD2. The CDR3 has 17 amino acids. With V trimmed by 1 base and J by 3 bases, 8 bases remained unmatched. CDR1 SGHDN and CDR2 FVKESK come from the germline V gene. CDR3 in amino acids: CASSQVARGGLTDTQYF. CDR3 coding DNA: TGTGCCAGCAGCCAAGTGGCGCGGGGGGGCCTTACAGATACGCAGTATTTT.

In its sample, this clone was seen a few times. The rearrangement joins TRBV4-1 to TRBJ1-4, with TRBD1 matching 7 bases. The germline CDR1 and CDR2 sequences are MGHRA and YSYEKL. The junction had 9 bases not matched to a gene; V was cut back by 4 bases and J by 7 bases. This CDR3 spans 15 amino acids. The DNA for the CDR3 is TGCGCCAGCAGCCTGACAGGGACGAAGGGTGAAAAACTGTTTTTT. It specifies CASSLTGTKGEKLFF.

The chain joins TRBV19 to TRBJ2-3, with D perhaps matching TRBD1 (6 bases). V dropped 1 base and J dropped 6 bases, with 14 bases sitting between them. CDR3 length: 15 amino acids. Germline CDR1 LNHDA, CDR2 SQIVND (reference sequence). The CDR3 bases are TGTGCCAGTAGTATAGTTCCAGGGGCGGTGGATACGCAGTATTTT. Translating gives CASSIVPGAVDTQYF.

This sequence joins TRBV6-5 and TRBJ2-2; maybe TRBD1 (6 bases). Trimming removed 6 bases from V and 6 bases from J, with 11 bases in between. Germline CDR1 is MNHEY and CDR2 is SVGAGI. The CDR3 length is 13 residues. This CDR3 reads CASSPYRAGELFF. The CDR3 DNA reads TGTGCCAGCAGCCCGTACAGGGCCGGGGAGCTGTTTTTT.

This chain uses TRBV4-1 with TRBJ2-1, with 9 bases matching TRBD2. CDR1 and CDR2 from the germline V gene are MGHRA and YSYEKL. The J segment lost 3 bases and the V segment lost 3 bases, leaving 6 bases of the junction unmatched. This CDR3 has 16 amino acids. The CDR3 DNA reads as TGCGCCAGCAGCCACCCGACAGCGGGGGGCTACAATGAGCAGTTCTTC. Protein: CASSHPTAGGYNEQFF.

The chain joins TRBV7-9 to TRBJ1-1; 8 bases align to TRBD1. The junction had 8 bases not matched to a gene; V was cut back by 6 bases and J by 2 bases. CDR3 length: 15 amino acids. The germline V gene encodes CDR1 SEHNR and CDR2 FQNEAQ (reference sequence). CDR3: CASRPNQGANTEAFF. The CDR3 DNA sequence: TGTGCCAGCAGACCAAACCAGGGGGCCAACACTGAAGCTTTCTTT.

V gene TRBV10-3 combines with J gene TRBJ1-2, with unresolved D. V gave up 6 bases and J gave up 8 bases, with 13 bases separating them. From germline, CDR1 is ENHRY and CDR2 SYGVKD. The length of the CDR3 is 12 residues. CDR3 residues: CAIRSGLEGYTF. DNA for the CDR3: TGTGCCATCAGGTCAGGACTAGAAGGCTACACCTTC.